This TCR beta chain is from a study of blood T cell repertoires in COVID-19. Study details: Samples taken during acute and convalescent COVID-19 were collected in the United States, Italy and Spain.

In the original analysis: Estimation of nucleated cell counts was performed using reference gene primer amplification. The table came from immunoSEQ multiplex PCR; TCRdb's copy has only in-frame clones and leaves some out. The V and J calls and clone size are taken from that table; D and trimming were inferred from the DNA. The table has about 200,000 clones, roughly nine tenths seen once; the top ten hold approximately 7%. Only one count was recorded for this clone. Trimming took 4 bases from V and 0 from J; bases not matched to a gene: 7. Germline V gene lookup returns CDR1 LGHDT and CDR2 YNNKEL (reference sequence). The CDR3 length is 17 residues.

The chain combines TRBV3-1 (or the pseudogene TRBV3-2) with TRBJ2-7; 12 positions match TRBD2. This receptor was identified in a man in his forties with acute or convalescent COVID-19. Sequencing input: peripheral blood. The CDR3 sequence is CASSPIRLAGDSYEQYF. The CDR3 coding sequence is TGTGCCAGCAGCCCTATTAGACTAGCGGGGGACTCCTACGAGCAGTACTTC.